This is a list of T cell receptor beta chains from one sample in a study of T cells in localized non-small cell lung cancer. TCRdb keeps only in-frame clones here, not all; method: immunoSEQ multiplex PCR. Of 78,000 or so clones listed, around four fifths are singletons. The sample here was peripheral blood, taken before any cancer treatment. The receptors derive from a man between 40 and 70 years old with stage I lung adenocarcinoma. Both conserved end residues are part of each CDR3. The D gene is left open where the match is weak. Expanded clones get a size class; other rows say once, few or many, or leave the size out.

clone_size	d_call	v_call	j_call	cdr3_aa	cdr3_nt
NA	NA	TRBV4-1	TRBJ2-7	CASSLADSFSYEQYF	TGCGCCAGCAGCCTTGCGGACAGTTTTTCCTACGAGCAGTACTTC
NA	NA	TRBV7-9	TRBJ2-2	CASSWPLGENTGELFF	TGTGCCAGCAGCTGGCCTCTAGGCGAGAACACCGGGGAGCTGTTTTTT
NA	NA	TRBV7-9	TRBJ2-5	CASSPSLQETQYF	TGTGCCAGCAGCCCTAGCCTCCAAGAGACCCAGTACTTC
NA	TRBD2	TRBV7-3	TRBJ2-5	CASSLKSLRGGSETQYF	TGTGCCAGCAGCTTAAAGTCGTTGCGGGGGGGCTCGGAGACCCAGTACTTC
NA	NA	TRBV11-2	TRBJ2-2	CASSLGGTSAGELFF	TGTGCCAGCAGCTTAGGAGGTACCTCGGCCGGGGAGCTGTTTTTT
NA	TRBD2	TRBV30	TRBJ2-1	CAWSVRRLAGGNNEQFF	TGTGCCTGGAGTGTACGGAGACTAGCGGGGGGGAACAATGAGCAGTTCTTC
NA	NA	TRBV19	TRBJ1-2	CASSINSYGYTF	TGTGCCAGTAGTATCAACAGCTATGGCTACACCTTC
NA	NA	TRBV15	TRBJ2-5	CATSKGRGSGQETQYF	TGTGCCACCAGCAAAGGGCGAGGAAGCGGTCAAGAGACCCAGTACTTC
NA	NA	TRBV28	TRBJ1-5	CASRRQVGNQPQHF	TGTGCCAGCAGGAGACAGGTAGGCAATCAGCCCCAGCATTTT
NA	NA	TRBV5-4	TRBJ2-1	CASSLAVAVYNEQFF	TGTGCCAGCAGCTTGGCGGTAGCGGTATACAATGAGCAGTTCTTC
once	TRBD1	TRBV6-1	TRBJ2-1	CASSHRSGTDEQFF	TGTGCCAGCAGCCACCGTTCAGGGACAGATGAGCAGTTCTTC
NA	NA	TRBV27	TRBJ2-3	CASSSSGTDTQYF	TGTGCCAGCAGTTCGAGCGGCACAGATACGCAGTATTTT
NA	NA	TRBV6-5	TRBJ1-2	CASSYSQNNYGYTF	TGTGCCAGCAGTTACTCGCAGAATAACTATGGCTACACCTTC
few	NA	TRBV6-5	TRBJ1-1	CASSWRDGTEAFF	TGTGCCAGCAGTTGGCGGGATGGCACTGAAGCTTTCTTT
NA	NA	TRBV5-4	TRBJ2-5	CASSPSRGRLGETQYF	TGTGCCAGCAGCCCGTCTCGGGGGCGGCTGGGGGAGACCCAGTACTTC
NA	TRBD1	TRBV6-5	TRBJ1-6	CASRKGTGGRTPLHF	TGTGCCAGCAGGAAAGGGACAGGGGGTCGGACACCCCTCCACTTT